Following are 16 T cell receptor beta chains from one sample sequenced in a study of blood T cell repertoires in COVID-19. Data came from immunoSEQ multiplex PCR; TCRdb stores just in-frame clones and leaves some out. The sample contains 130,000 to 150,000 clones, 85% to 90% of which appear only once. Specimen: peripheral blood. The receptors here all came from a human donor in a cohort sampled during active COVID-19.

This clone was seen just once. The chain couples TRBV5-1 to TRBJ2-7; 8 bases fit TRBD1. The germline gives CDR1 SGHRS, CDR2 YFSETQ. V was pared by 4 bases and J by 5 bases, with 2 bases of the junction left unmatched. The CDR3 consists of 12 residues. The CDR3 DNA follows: TGCGCCAGCAGCCCGGACAGGGACGAGCAGTACTTC. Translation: CASSPDRDEQYF.

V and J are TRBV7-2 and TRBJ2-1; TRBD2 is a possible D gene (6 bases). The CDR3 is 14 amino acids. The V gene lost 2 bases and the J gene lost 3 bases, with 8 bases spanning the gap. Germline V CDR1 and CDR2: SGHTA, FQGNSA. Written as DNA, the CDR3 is TGTGCCAGCAGCTTATCGGGGGTCTACAATGAGCAGTTCTTC. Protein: CASSLSGVYNEQFF.

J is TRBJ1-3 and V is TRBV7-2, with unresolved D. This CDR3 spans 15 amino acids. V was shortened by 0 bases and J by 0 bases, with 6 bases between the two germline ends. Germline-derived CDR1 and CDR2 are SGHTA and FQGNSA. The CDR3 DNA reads TGTGCCAGCAGCTTAGCCAGGAACTCTGGAAACACCATATATTTT. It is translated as CASSLARNSGNTIYF.

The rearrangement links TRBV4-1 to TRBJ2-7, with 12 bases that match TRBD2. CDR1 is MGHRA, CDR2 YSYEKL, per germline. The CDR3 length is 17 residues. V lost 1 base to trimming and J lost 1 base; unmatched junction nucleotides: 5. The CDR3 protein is CASSQGPSGGESYEQYF. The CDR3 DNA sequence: TGCGCCAGCAGCCAAGGTCCTAGCGGGGGGGAGTCCTACGAGCAGTACTTC.

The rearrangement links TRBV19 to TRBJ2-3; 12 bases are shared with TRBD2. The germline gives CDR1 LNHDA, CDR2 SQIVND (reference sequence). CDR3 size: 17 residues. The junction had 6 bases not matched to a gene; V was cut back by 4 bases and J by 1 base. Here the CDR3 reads CASSKRLAGDGTDTQYF. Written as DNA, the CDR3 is TGTGCCAGTAGTAAAAGACTAGCGGGGGATGGCACAGATACGCAGTATTTT.

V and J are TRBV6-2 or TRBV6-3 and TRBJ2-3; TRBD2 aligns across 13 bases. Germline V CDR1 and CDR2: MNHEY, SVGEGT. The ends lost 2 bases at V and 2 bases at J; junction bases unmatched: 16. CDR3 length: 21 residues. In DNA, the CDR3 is TGTGCCAGCAGTTACGGGGAACTAGCGGGGGGGCCGGTCCCCCACACAGATACGCAGTATTTT. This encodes CASSYGELAGGPVPHTDTQYF.

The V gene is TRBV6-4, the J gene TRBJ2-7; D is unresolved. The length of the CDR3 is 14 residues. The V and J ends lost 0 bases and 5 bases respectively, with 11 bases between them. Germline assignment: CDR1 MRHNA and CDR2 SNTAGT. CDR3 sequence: CASSDSNSLHEQYF. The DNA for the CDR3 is TGTGCCAGCAGTGACTCTAACAGCCTCCACGAGCAGTACTTC.

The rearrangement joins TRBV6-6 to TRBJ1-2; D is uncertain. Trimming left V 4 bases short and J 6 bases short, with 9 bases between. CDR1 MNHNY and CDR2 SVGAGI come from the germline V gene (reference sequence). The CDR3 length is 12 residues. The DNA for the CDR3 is TGTGCCAGCAGTTCGCCTGCGGATGGCTACACCTTC. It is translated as CASSSPADGYTF.

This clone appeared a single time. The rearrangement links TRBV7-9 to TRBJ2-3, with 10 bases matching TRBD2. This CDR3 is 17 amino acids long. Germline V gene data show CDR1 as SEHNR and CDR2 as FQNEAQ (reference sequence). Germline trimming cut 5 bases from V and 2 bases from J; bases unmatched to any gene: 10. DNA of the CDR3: TGTGCCAGCAGCCCAGACGTAGCGGGAGGTTACACAGATACGCAGTATTTT. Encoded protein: CASSPDVAGGYTDTQYF.

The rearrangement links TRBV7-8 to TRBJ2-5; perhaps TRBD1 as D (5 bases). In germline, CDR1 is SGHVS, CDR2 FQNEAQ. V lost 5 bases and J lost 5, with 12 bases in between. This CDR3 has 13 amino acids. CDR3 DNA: TGTGCCAGCAGCAAGAGACAGAAGGAGACCCAGTACTTC. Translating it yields CASSKRQKETQYF.

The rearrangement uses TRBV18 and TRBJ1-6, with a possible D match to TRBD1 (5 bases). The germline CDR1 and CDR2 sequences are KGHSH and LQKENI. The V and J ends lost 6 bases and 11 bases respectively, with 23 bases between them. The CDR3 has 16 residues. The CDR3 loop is CASSHTTGTGGAPLHF. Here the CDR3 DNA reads TGTGCCAGCTCTCACACGACCGGGACTGGAGGGGCACCCCTCCACTTT.

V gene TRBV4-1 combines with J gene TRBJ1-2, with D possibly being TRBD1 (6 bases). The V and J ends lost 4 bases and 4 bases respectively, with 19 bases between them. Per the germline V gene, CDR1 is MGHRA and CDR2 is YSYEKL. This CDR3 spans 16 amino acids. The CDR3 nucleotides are TGCGCCAGCAGCCTTCAGCCGGCAGGGGTCGGCTATGGCTACACCTTC. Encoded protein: CASSLQPAGVGYGYTF.

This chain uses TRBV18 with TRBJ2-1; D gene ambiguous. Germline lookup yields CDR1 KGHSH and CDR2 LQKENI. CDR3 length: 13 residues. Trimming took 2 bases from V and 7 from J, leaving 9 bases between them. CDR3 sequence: CASSPLTRNEQFF. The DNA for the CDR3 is TGTGCCAGCTCACCATTGACAAGGAATGAGCAGTTCTTC.

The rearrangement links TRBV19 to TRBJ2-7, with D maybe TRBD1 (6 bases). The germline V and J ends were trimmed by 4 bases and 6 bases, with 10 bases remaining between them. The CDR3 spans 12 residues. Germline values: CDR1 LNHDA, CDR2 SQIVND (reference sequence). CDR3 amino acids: CASSSRGSEQYF. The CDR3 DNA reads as TGTGCCAGTAGTAGCAGGGGTAGCGAGCAGTACTTC.

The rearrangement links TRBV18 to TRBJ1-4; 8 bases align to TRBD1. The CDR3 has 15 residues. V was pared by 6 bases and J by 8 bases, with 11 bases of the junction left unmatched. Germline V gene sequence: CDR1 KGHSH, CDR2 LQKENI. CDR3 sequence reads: CASSPGQGPLEKLFF. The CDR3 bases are TGTGCCAGCTCGCCCGGACAGGGCCCTTTGGAAAAACTGTTTTTT.

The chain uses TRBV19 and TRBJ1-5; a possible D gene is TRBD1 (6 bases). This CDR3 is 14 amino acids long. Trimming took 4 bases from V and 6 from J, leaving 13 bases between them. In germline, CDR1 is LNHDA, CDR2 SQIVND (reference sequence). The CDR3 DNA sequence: TGTGCCAGTAGTAAAACAGGGATTAGTCAGCCCCAGCATTTT. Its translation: CASSKTGISQPQHF.